This T cell receptor beta chain was recorded in a study of T cell clusters in autoimmune cytopenias. Study-level background: A median of 51,575 TRB reads per sample yielded a median about 2,500 distinct clonotypes.

Turning to this clonotype: Antigen specificity is unknown.

TRB amplification used approximately 0.25 ug of peripheral blood genomic DNA. One tube held mixed TRB-A and TRB-B primer pools for touch-down PCR. TCRdb reprocessed the multiplex PCR reads, keeping one entry per CDR3 protein, no DNA. The repertoire table contains approximately 8,800 distinct CDR3 sequences. The CDR3 runs 13 residues. Study conclusions and caveats: TRB repertoire shifts in secondary cytopenia and chronic lymphocytic leukemia mostly reflected lymphoma, not autoimmunity. Physiological T cell clusters of healthy donors were apparently absent in primary autoimmune cytopenia patients.

The J gene is TRBJ2-3, the V gene TRBV21-1. TRBV21-1 is marked as a pseudogene. Input material: peripheral blood. The origin of this receptor is a human donor with an autoimmune cytopenia or autoimmune hepatitis (not recorded which). This chain's CDR3 is CARKIQDTDTQYF.